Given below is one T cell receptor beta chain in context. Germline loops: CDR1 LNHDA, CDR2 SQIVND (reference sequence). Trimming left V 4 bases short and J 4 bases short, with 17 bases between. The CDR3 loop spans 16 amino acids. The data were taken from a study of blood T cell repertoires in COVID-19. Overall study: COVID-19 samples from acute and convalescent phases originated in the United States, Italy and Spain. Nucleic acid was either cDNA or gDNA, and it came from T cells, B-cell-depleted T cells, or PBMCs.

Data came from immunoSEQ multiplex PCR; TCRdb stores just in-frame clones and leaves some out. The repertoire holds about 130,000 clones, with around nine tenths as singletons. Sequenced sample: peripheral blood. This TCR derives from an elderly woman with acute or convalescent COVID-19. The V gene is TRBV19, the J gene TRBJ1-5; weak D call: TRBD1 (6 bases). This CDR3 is CASSRVRNQGNQPQHF. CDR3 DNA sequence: TGTGCCAGTAGTAGGGTCCGCAATCAGGGGAATCAGCCCCAGCATTTT.